Below, one TCR beta chain is given with its context. The antigen it recognizes is unknown. Base qualities are not recorded, but no much larger clone differs from it by a single base. From the cysteine up to the phenylalanine, the CDR3 has a length of 16 residues. The only DNA kept is the CDR3, 48 bases in frame from the first base. Trimming takes 7 bases off V and 7 bases off J; junction bases not matched to a gene: 11. CDR1 and CDR2, looked up from the germline V gene (reference sequence), are LNHDA and SQIVND. The data were obtained in a study of Ad26.COV2.S vaccination and SARS-CoV-2 variants (dated by TCRdb to 2020 to 2023). For context, the study as a whole: Vaccine-arm donors were drawn from COV1001, a multicentre, randomized, double-blind, placebo-controlled phase I-IIa trial of Ad26.COV2.S in healthy adults. Investigators remained blinded to trial group allocation during experiments and outcome assessment. Ad26.COV2.S was given intramuscularly at 5x10^10 or 1x10^11 viral particles, as a single shot or as two shots 56 days apart. TCRbeta repertoire sequencing was used to assess the specificity and breadth of SARS-CoV-2-reactive T cell receptors after Ad26.COV2.S vaccination. A total of approximately 30 samples were included in the TCR-sequenced set, comprising some 20 Ad26.COV2.S vaccine recipients, 5 placebo recipients and 8 SARS-CoV-2 convalescent individuals. Trial participants were randomized into five groups of five: low-dose or high-dose Ad26.COV2.S given once or twice, or placebo on both occasions. What the study reported, not specific to this receptor: Ad26.COV2.S recipients had higher spike-specific TCR breadth than placebo recipients (P = 0.0014). Non-spike TCR breadth was comparable between vaccine and placebo recipients, consistent with the vaccine containing only spike. After vaccination, substantial breadth of spike-specific CD8+ and CD4+ T cell responses was reported. The study was not powered to compare responses between vaccine doses or regimens. The authors noted that total T cell responses may have been underestimated by the TCR breadth and depth analyses.

The label giving this sample's treatment or condition can be read as: around 19 received Ad26.COV2.S at low or high dose, single or two shots; roughly 5 received placebo; per-sample allocation not given. For vaccine and placebo recipients, repertoires were sequenced using samples collected on day 63 after the first injection. Between 29 July and 7 August 2020, Cohort 1b enrolled 20 to 30 adults aged 18-55 years at one site in Boston, USA. Ad26.COV2.S was a replication-incompetent adenovirus type 26 vector that expressed a prefusion-stabilized SARS-CoV-2 spike protein derived from the original Wuhan strain. The immunoSEQ Assay was the method used to sequence TCRbeta CDR3 regions. After extraction, genomic DNA underwent amplification by bias-controlled multiplex PCR, followed by high-throughput sequencing. On the study's bioinformatics: To quantify the absolute abundance of every unique TCRbeta CDR3 region, sequences were collapsed and filtered. Usable DNA was measured by amplifying reference genes present in all nucleated cells, and TCRbeta template counts were normalized to that usable DNA to estimate T cell fraction. Repertoire TCRs were annotated as SARS-CoV-2-specific by exact matching of V gene, CDR3 amino acid sequence and J gene to a known reactive TCR set. MIRA supplied the reference SARS-CoV-2 TCR set, which was filtered for enrichment in COVID-19-positive ImmuneCODE repertoires so that public or cross-reactive TCRs were removed. Using the MIRA antigens, annotated TCRs were further analysed by specific ORF or by position within an ORF. Breadth was defined as the number of annotated unique rearrangements divided by the total number of unique productive rearrangements, and depth was defined as the summed frequency of the annotated unique rearrangements. TCR breadth was compared between groups using two-sided Wilcoxon rank-sum tests. What TCRdb holds here is the immuneACCESS table cut down to in-frame rearrangements. Part of the clones is not present; checked against another copy, under half of the missing clones reflect an unresolved V gene, and the others are unexplained. That table is the source of V, J and clone size, and D and trimming were worked out from the DNA. In all, the sample holds around 450,000 clones, and less than 95% of those were seen once. Of the sample, roughly 4% falls within the top ten clones.

The sample consisted of peripheral blood, taken in a trial of Ad26.COV2.S vaccine versus placebo. The chain was built from TRBV19 and TRBJ2-1, with TRBD2 matching 12 junction bases. The receptor was isolated from a person between 18 and 65 years old who received the Ad26.COV2.S COVID-19 vaccine or a placebo. Here the CDR3 is given as CASIPTTSGGPNEQFF. The nucleotide sequence reads TGTGCCAGTATCCCAACTACTAGCGGGGGGCCGAATGAGCAGTTCTTC.